Described below is a single TCR beta chain sequence and its context. Its specificity is unknown. Time point denoted: 2015-2016 season, 7 days after influenza vaccination. This CDR3 region has 12 residues. Trimming took 4 bases from V and 4 from J, leaving 9 bases between them. In germline, CDR1 is SGHRS, CDR2 YFSETQ. The entry originates in a study of follicular helper T cells after annual influenza vaccination. General observations from the study: Just roughly 9-23% of cells analyzed had recovered productive TCRB sequences.

TCRdb's copy holds only in-frame clones and misses some; the assay was immunoSEQ multiplex PCR. Of 8,500 to 11,000 clones listed, 83% were seen once; the top ten hold 0.3% to 0.5%. The chain is built from TRBV5-1 and TRBJ2-7; a weak D match, TRBD1 (5 bases). The sequenced sample was CXCR5- memory CD4+ T cells sorted from blood, obtained 7 days after influenza vaccination. The sequence came from an adult who received the influenza vaccine. The chain's CDR3 is CASSSQGYEQYF. The CDR3 region has the DNA TGCGCCAGCAGCAGCCAGGGATACGAGCAGTACTTC.